Below are 11 T cell receptor beta chains sequenced from a single sample in a study of shared clonotypes between healthy human individuals. This table comes from immunoSEQ multiplex PCR, and its TCRdb copy is limited to in-frame clones, with some not included. The table shows 2,500,000 or so clones, with 93% occurring only once. Sample: naive CD4+ T cells from PBMCs. Subset of the sample: CD45RA+ positively selected. The source is a man aged 18 to 30 in good health. Some clones in this sample may be carry-over from other donors' samples.

The chain employs TRBV5-4 and TRBJ1-3; D is possibly TRBD1 (5 bases). Looked up from germline, CDR1 is SGHNT and CDR2 is YYREEE (reference sequence). V lost 1 base to trimming and J lost 0 bases, with 11 bases between them. The CDR3 runs 16 residues. CDR3 residues: CASSLPGPLSGNTIYF. The CDR3 bases are TGTGCCAGCAGCTTGCCAGGGCCACTCTCTGGAAACACCATATATTTT.

V usage is TRBV6-1 and J usage is TRBJ2-5; the D gene could be TRBD1 or TRBD2 (5 bases each). Germline CDR1 reads MNHNS; CDR2 reads SASEGT. This CDR3 is 13 amino acids long. Trimming pared 5 bases from V and 5 bases from J, leaving 12 bases between. The CDR3 DNA reads as TGTGCCAGCAGTTTCCGGGGCGGGGAGACCCAGTACTTC. Translation gives CASSFRGGETQYF.

The rearrangement joins TRBV18 to TRBJ2-2, with D possibly TRBD1 on 6 matching bases. The CDR3 contains 18 residues. Germline lookup yields CDR1 KGHSH and CDR2 LQKENI. The V gene lost 3 bases and the J gene lost 7 bases, with 24 bases spanning the gap. CDR3 sequence: CASSPQVSDSGIGGELFF. For the CDR3, the DNA is TGTGCCAGCTCACCCCAAGTCTCGGACAGTGGAATCGGCGGGGAGCTGTTTTTT.

This clone was recorded a few times. V is TRBV6-5 and J is TRBJ1-1; D is perhaps TRBD1 (5 bases). CDR1 and CDR2 from the germline V gene are MNHEY and SVGAGI. Between the trimmed V and J ends, which lost 6 bases and 8 bases, there was a span of 19 bases. The CDR3 has 14 amino acids. CDR3 residues: CASSTSTGTEEAFF. The CDR3 region has the DNA TGTGCCAGCAGCACCTCGACCGGGACCGAGGAAGCTTTCTTT.

Turning to this clone: This CDR3 is also generated by other DNA sequences in the sample. This chain links TRBV7-9 with TRBJ2-1, with TRBD2 as a possible D gene (5 bases). There are 13 residues in the CDR3. Germline loops: CDR1 SEHNR, CDR2 FQNEAQ (reference sequence). Trimming removed 5 bases at V and 6 bases at J, with 11 bases between. CDR3 region: CASSPSGGNEQFF. The CDR3 DNA sequence: TGTGCCAGCAGCCCCAGTGGAGGCAATGAGCAGTTCTTC.

The chain employs TRBV7-2 and TRBJ2-7; TRBD2 might be the D (7 bases). The CDR3 spans 15 residues. Trimming removed 4 bases from V and 1 base from J, with 14 bases in between. Germline CDR1 is SGHTA and CDR2 is FQGNSA. The chain's CDR3 is CASSSRGGYSYEQYF. The CDR3 bases are TGTGCCAGCAGCTCTAGGGGGGGATATTCCTACGAGCAGTACTTC.

The sample holds one count of this clone. The rearrangement links TRBV5-1 to TRBJ1-1; D may be TRBD1 (5 bases). This CDR3 is 15 amino acids long. Germline lookup yields CDR1 SGHRS and CDR2 YFSETQ. Trimming took off 3 bases at V and 0 bases at J, with 12 bases between the two ends. The CDR3 bases are TGCGCCAGCAGCTCCAGGGTAGGGATGAACACTGAAGCTTTCTTT. Translating gives CASSSRVGMNTEAFF.

This chain joins TRBV6-5 and TRBJ1-2, with TRBD1 matching over 7 bases. This CDR3 is built from 14 residues. Trimming removed 5 bases from V and 7 bases from J; junction bases left unmatched: 10. Germline CDR1 and CDR2: MNHEY and SVGAGI. The CDR3 spells CASSAGTAISGYTF. The CDR3 DNA reads TGTGCCAGCAGTGCCGGGACAGCTATAAGTGGCTACACCTTC.

With regard to this clone: Other DNA sequences in this specimen translate into the identical CDR3. CDR3 region: CAWTGGPYNEQFF. In nucleotides, the CDR3 is TGTGCCTGGACGGGAGGGCCCTACAATGAGCAGTTCTTC. This sequence joins TRBV30 and TRBJ2-1, with 8 positions matching TRBD2. Trimming at V came to 4 bases and at J to 2 bases, leaving 1 base not matched to a gene. The CDR3 runs 13 residues. In germline, CDR1 is GTSNPN, CDR2 SVGIG (reference sequence).

CDR3 in DNA: TGTGCCAGCAGCCTCCAGGATGGCTACACCTTC. This codes for CASSLQDGYTF. The chain couples TRBV7-8 to TRBJ1-2; no clear D gene. The CDR3 totals 11 residues. V lost 5 bases and J 6 bases, leaving 7 bases between the germline ends. Germline V gives CDR1 SGHVS, CDR2 FQNEAQ.

The chain employs TRBV15 and TRBJ1-5; D is ambiguous. This CDR3 has 18 amino acids. CDR1 LNHNV and CDR2 YYDKDF come from the germline V gene (reference sequence). V was cut by 1 base and J by 8 bases, with 24 bases left in between. The CDR3 DNA reads as TGTGCCACCAGCAGAGGCATCTCGGCCCTCAAATTCCAGGAGCCCCAGCATTTT. Translated: CATSRGISALKFQEPQHF.